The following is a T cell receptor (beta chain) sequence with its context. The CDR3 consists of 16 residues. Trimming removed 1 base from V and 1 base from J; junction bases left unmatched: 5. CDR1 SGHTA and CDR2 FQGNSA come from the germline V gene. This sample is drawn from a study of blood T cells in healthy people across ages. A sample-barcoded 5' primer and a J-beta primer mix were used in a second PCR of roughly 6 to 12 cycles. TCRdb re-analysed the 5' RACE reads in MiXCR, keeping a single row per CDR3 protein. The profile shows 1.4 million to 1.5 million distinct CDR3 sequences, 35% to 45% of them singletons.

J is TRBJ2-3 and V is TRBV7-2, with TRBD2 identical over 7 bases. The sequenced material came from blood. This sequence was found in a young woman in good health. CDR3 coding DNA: TGTGCCAGCAGCTTAGAAGGTCGGGGGGGCACAGATACGCAGTATTTT. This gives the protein CASSLEGRGGTDTQYF.